The entry below gives a single TCR beta chain sequence along with its context. As for time point: pre-sensitization, week 0. Regarding treatment: therapeutic diphenylcyclopropenone sensitization with weekly scalp DPC. TCRdb itself ran the RACE reads through MiXCR, one entry per CDR3 protein. The table has fewer than 150,000 distinct CDR3 sequences, less than 15% seen once. This sample was taken from a study of human T cells and chemical hapten exposure. Trimming removed 5 bases from V and 4 bases from J; junction bases left unmatched: 8. The CDR3 has 16 residues. Germline V lookup: CDR1 SGHVS, CDR2 FNYEAQ.

The sample in question was whole blood, obtained in connection with sensitization to the hapten diphenylcyclopropenone (DPC). The genes are TRBV7-6 and TRBJ1-1, with 12 bases that match TRBD1. The sequence derives from a young woman with alopecia areata. Some clones in this sample may be carry-over from other donors' samples. For the CDR3, the DNA is TGTGCCAGCAGCACAGACCGGGACAGGGGGCCCACTGAAGCTTTCTTT. Translating it yields CASSTDRDRGPTEAFF.